The next 5 T cell receptor beta chains were all read from a single sample in a study of T-cell reconstitution after alpha-beta-depleted transplantation in children. Preparing the TCRbeta library involved the use of unique molecular identifiers. TCRdb re-called the PCR reads with MiXCR, one entry per CDR3 protein. This repertoire shows roughly 100,000 distinct CDR3 sequences, 4.5% to 7.5% found once; its top ten account for 6.1%. Sequenced material: PBMCs, mostly from graft donor cells, taken 60 days after TCRalphabeta/CD19-depleted stem cell transplant. These receptors originate from a female patient between 2 and 15 years old who had a stem cell transplant for Fanconi anemia, so the T cells may come from the graft donor.

This clonotype was recorded at least ten times. The V and J genes are TRBV2 and TRBJ2-7; D may be TRBD1 (5 bases). From germline, CDR1 is SNHLY and CDR2 FYNNEI. V was clipped by 2 bases and J by 3 bases, with 5 bases between them. The CDR3 is 12 residues long. In DNA, the CDR3 is TGTGCCAGCAGTGAACAGGGCTACGAGCAGTACTTC. It yields the protein CASSEQGYEQYF.

In its sample, this clonotype was seen many times. For the CDR3, the DNA is TGTGCCAGTAGTATAAGAGTGGGCGGCTATGGCTACACCTTC. The encoded protein is CASSIRVGGYGYTF. The rearrangement links TRBV19 to TRBJ1-2; D gene unclear. The CDR3 has 14 amino acids. V was shortened by 2 bases and J by 4 bases, with 11 bases between the two germline ends. Germline CDR1 LNHDA, CDR2 SQIVND (reference sequence). The whole variable domain, remainder taken from reference TRBV19 and TRBJ1-2, is DGGITQSPKYLFRKEGQNVTLSCEQNLNHDAMYWYRQDPGQGLRLIYYSQIVNDFQKGDIAEGYSVSREKKESFPLTVTSAQKNPTAFYLCASSIRVGGYGYTFGSGTRLTVV.

This clonotype was picked up many times. The genes are TRBV29-1 and TRBJ2-5; TRBD1 might be the D (5 bases). The germline V and J ends were trimmed by 3 bases and 4 bases, with 9 bases remaining between them. Germline loops: CDR1 SQVTM, CDR2 ANQGSEA. CDR3 length equals 12 residues. The CDR3 sequence: CSVEAGSETQYF. For the CDR3, the DNA is TGCAGCGTTGAGGCAGGGTCAGAGACCCAGTACTTC.

The chain uses TRBV6-1 and TRBJ2-5; maybe TRBD1 (8 bases). The V end lost 5 bases, the J end lost 5 bases, and 24 bases lay between the germline ends. Germline V gene data show CDR1 as MNHNS and CDR2 as SASEGT. The CDR3 consists of 17 residues. CDR3 DNA sequence: TGTGCCAGCAGTCGGACAGGGAGGGAAGCCCTTTGGGAGACCCAGTACTTC. Protein sequence: CASSRTGREALWETQYF.

In its sample, this clonotype was seen many times. The chain couples TRBV3-1 to TRBJ2-1; D call uncertain. CDR3 size: 17 residues. Trimming took 5 bases from V and 4 from J, leaving 21 bases between them. CDR1 is LGHDT and CDR2 is YNNKEL in the germline V gene (reference sequence). The CDR3 DNA reads as TGTGCCAGCAGCACCCCGGTCGACGCCCGAACGTACAATGAGCAGTTCTTC. Translation gives CASSTPVDARTYNEQFF.